This T cell receptor (beta chain) was recorded in a study of T cell responses to AZD1222 COVID-19 vaccine (dated by TCRdb to the early 2020s). Some background on the complete study: Because spike-specific TCR depth and breadth did not differ between the two schedules, AZD1222 recipients who got a second dose at roughly 4 weeks were pooled with those who got a second dose at roughly 12 weeks. TCR sequencing covered about 230 trial participants: 200 to 220 given two doses of AZD1222 and approximately 26 given two doses of MenACWY control vaccine. Trial participants were enrolled by age into 18-55, 56-69 and 70-plus year subgroups, with around 150, 28 and 57 TCR-sequenced participants respectively. Study-level results and caveats: A significant rise in spike-specific TCR breadth and depth was observed after two AZD1222 doses relative to day 0 and relative to MenACWY recipients. Most participants were white British and females outnumbered males, and the authors suggested that clonal diversity may have been underestimated. Conclusions about previously exposed vaccinees are limited, since just a handful of AZD1222 recipients were seropositive for SARS-CoV-2 at baseline. Because no samples from the day 14 peak response were available, repertoires could be characterized only after the peak T cell response. Reportedly, almost half of the unique spike-specific TCRs recognized epitopes lying outside the regions that are mutated in the B.1.351 and B.1.1.7 variants. The 56-69-year group was small, and its depth increase did not reach significance, likely because of low power. CD4 TCRs associated with the vaccine covered the entire spike protein, and the dominant responses were in regions 160-218 and 743-854.

From the cysteine up to the phenylalanine, the CDR3 has a length of 14 residues. The retained sequence is limited to the CDR3, 42 bases, with the frame set at the first base. V is reduced by 6 bases and J by 3 bases, leaving a spacing of 18 bases between them. From a lookup of the germline V gene, CDR1 and CDR2 are SQVTM and ANQGSEA. In light of the paper, this sample's time point label describes: baseline before first vaccination. Samples from vaccinated people were obtained from the UK trials COV001 and COV002, which included a single-blind randomized controlled phase 2/3 trial of AZD1222 (ChAdOx1 nCoV-19) in healthy adults. For TCRbeta chain sequencing, PBMC samples were collected from trial participants at day 0 and at day 28 after the second dose. The CDR3 regions of human TCRbeta chains were analyzed by immunosequencing. In the source study's methods: TCRs in the repertoires were matched against a reference library of SARS-CoV-2-specific TCRs that had been generated with the MIRA antigen-specificity platform. Breadth was defined as the fraction of unique TCRs that were SARS-CoV-2-associated. Depth was defined as the fraction of total T cells that were SARS-CoV-2-associated. Using the MIRA data, each spike-specific TCR was assigned both to the spike region to which the TCR was reactive and to a CD4 or CD8 class. Log10-transformed breadth and depth values were compared by one-way ANOVA with Sidak's multiple comparisons tests. TCRdb mirrors the immuneACCESS table, restricted to in-frame sequences. Some clones are absent from its copies; in checked studies, under half trace to an unresolved V gene, and the reason for the others is unknown. D and trimming were read from the DNA, whereas the V and J calls and clone size are those reported in that table. The sample records over 110,000 clones, around 90% of which are singletons. The ten largest account for 5.5% of the sample.

As for this clone: The antigen it binds to is not known. Base qualities are missing; no much larger clone stands one base away.

Recombination linked TRBV29-1 to TRBJ2-7; the D gene is perhaps TRBD1, on 5 matching bases. Sample: peripheral blood, taken on day 0 of AZD1222 vaccination. This TCR was recovered from an adult in good health. The nucleotide sequence is TGCAGCGTGTCCCCCCAGGGTTATCTCTACGAGCAGTACTTC. This sequence encodes CSVSPQGYLYEQYF.